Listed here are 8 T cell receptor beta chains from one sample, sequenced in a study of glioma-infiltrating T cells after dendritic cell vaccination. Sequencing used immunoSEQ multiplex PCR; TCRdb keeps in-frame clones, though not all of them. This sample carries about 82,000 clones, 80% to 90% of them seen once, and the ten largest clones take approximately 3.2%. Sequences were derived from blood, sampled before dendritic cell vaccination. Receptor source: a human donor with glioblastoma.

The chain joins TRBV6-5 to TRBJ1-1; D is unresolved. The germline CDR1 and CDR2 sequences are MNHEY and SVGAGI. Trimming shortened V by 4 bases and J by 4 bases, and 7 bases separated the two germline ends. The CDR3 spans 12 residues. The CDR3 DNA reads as TGTGCCAGCAGTTTCACGGGCACTGAAGCTTTCTTT. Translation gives CASSFTGTEAFF.

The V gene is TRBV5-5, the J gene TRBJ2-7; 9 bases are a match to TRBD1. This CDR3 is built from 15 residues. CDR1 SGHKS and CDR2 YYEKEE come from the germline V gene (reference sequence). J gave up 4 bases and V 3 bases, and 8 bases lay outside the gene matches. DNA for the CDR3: TGTGCCAGCAGCTCCTCCGGGACAGGGTTTTACGAGCAGTACTTC. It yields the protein CASSSSGTGFYEQYF.

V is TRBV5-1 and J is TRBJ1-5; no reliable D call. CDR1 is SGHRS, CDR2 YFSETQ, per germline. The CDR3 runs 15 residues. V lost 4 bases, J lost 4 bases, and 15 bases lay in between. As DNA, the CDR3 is TGCGCCAGCAGCCCTGGGGAGGGTAGAAATCAGCCCCAGCATTTT. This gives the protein CASSPGEGRNQPQHF. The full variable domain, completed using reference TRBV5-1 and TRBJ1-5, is KAGVTQTPRYLIKTRGQQVTLSCSPISGHRSVSWYQQTPGQGLQFLFEYFSETQRNKGNFPGRFSGRQFSNSRSEMNVSTLELGDSALYLCASSPGEGRNQPQHFGDGTRLSIL.

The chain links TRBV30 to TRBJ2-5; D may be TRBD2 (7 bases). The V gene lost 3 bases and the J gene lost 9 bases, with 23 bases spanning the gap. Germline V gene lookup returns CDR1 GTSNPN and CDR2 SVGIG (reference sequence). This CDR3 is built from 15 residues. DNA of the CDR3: TGTGCCTGGAGGGACTTGGGGGGGGGCCGCCCCGCCCAGTACTTC. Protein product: CAWRDLGGGRPAQYF.

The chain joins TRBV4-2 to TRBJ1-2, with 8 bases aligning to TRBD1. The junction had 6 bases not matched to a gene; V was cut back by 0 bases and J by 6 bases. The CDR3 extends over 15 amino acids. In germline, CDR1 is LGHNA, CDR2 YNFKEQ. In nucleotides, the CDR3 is TGTGCCAGCAGCCAAGACCCGACAGGGGCCGATGGCTACACCTTC. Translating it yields CASSQDPTGADGYTF.

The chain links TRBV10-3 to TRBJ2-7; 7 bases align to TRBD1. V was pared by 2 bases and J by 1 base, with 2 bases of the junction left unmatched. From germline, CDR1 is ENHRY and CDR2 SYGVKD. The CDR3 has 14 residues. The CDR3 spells CAISEGTVSYEQYF. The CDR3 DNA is TGTGCCATCAGTGAGGGGACAGTTTCCTACGAGCAGTACTTC.

CDR3 region: CASSLSGREDEQYF. The CDR3 DNA reads as TGCGCCAGCAGCCTTAGCGGGAGGGAGGACGAGCAGTACTTC. The rearrangement uses TRBV4-1 and TRBJ2-7, with TRBD2 matching 11 bases. In germline, CDR1 is MGHRA, CDR2 YSYEKL. This CDR3 contains 14 residues. The trim removed 4 bases at V and 5 bases at J, leaving 4 bases unmatched.

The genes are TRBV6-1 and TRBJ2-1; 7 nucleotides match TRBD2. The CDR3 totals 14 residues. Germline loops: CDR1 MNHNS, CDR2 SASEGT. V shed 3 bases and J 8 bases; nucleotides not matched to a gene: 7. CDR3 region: CASSDLGGSYEQFF. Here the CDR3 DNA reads TGTGCCAGCAGTGATCTTGGCGGGAGCTATGAGCAGTTCTTC.